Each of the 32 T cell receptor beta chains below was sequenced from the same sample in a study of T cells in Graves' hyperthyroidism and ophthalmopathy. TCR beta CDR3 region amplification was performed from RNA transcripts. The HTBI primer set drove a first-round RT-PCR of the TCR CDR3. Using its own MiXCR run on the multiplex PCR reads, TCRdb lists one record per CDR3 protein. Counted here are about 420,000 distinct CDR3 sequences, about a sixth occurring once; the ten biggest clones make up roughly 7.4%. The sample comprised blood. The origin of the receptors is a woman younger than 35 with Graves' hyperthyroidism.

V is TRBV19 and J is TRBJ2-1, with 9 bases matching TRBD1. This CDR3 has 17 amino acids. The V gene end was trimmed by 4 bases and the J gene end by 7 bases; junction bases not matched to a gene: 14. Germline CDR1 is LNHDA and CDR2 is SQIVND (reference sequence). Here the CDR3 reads CASSTSVGQGVINEQFF. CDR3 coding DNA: TGTGCCAGTAGTACCAGCGTGGGACAGGGAGTTATTAATGAGCAGTTCTTC.

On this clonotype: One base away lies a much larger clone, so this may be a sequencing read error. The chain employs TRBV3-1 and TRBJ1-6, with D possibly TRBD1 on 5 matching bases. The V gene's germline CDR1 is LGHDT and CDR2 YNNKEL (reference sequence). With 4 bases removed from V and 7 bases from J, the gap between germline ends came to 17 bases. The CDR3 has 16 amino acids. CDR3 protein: CASSLAAGPGNSPLHF. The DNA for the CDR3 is TGTGCCAGCAGCCTTGCTGCCGGGCCAGGGAATTCACCCCTCCACTTT.

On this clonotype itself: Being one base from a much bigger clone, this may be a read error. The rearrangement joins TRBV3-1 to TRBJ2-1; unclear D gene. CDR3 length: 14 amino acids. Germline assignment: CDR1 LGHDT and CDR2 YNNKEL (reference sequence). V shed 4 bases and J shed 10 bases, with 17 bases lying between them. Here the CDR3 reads CASSPARWGSEQFF. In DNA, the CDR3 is TGTGCCAGCAGCCCGGCCAGGTGGGGATCGGAGCAGTTCTTC.

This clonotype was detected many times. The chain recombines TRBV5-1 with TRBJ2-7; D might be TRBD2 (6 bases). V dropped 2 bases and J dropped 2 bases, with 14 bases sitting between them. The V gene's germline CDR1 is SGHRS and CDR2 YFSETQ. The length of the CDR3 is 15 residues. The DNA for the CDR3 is TGCGCCAGCAGCTTAGGCGGGGCAGCCCCCTACGAGCAGTACTTC. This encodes CASSLGGAAPYEQYF.

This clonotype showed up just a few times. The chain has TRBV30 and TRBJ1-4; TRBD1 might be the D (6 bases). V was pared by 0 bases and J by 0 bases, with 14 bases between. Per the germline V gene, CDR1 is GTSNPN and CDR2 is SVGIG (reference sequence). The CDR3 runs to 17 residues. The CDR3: CAWSVKGVDATNEKLFF. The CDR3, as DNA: TGTGCCTGGAGTGTAAAGGGGGTAGATGCAACTAATGAAAAACTGTTTTTT.

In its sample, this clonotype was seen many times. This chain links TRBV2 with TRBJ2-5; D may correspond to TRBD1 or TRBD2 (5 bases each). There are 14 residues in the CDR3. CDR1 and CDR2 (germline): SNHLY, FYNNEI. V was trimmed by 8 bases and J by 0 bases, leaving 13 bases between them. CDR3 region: CASRAWGYQETQYF. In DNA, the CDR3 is TGTGCCAGCCGGGCCTGGGGGTACCAAGAGACCCAGTACTTC.

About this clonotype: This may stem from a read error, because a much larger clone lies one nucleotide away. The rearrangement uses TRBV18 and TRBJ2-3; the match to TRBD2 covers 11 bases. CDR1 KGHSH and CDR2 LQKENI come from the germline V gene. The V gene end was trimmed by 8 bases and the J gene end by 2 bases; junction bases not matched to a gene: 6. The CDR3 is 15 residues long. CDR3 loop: CASPTLAGDTDTQYF. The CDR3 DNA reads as TGTGCCAGCCCAACACTAGCGGGAGACACAGATACGCAGTATTTT.

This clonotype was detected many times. The CDR3 region is CASSSSGTSAYEQYF. The CDR3 region has the DNA TGCGCCAGCAGCTCCTCCGGGACTAGTGCCTACGAGCAGTACTTC. V usage is TRBV5-1 and J usage is TRBJ2-7; 8 bases align to TRBD2. Germline V gives CDR1 SGHRS, CDR2 YFSETQ. The CDR3 sequence is 15 residues long. V shed 3 bases, J shed 2 bases, and the junction held 7 bases outside the gene matches. Looking up the rest from reference TRBV5-1 and TRBJ2-7 gives the full variable domain: KAGVTQTPRYLIKTRGQQVTLSCSPISGHRSVSWYQQTPGQGLQFLFEYFSETQRNKGNFPGRFSGRQFSNSRSEMNVSTLELGDSALYLCASSSSGTSAYEQYFGPGTRLTVT.

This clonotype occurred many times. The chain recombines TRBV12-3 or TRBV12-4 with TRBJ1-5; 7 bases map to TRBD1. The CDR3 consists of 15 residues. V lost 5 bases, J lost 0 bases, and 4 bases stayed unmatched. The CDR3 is CASSTGQISNQPQHF. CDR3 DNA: TGTGCCAGCAGTACGGGACAGATTAGCAATCAGCCCCAGCATTTT.

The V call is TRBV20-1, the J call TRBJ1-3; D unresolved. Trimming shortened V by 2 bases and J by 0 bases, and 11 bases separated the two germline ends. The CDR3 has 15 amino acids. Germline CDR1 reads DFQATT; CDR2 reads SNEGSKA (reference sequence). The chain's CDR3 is CSARILGRSGNTIYF. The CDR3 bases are TGCAGTGCTAGAATTCTAGGCCGCTCTGGAAACACCATATATTTT.

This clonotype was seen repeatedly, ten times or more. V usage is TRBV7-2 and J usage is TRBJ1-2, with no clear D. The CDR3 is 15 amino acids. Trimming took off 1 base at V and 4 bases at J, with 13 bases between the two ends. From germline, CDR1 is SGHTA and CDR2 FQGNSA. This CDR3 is CASSLERAAPYGYTF. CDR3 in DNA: TGTGCCAGCAGCTTAGAACGAGCTGCGCCCTATGGCTACACCTTC.

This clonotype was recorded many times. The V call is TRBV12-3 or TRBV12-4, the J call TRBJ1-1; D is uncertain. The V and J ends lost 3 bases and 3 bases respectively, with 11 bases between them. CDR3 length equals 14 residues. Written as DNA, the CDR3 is TGTGCCAGCAGTTTGATCAATGGGGACACTGAAGCTTTCTTT. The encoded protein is CASSLINGDTEAFF.

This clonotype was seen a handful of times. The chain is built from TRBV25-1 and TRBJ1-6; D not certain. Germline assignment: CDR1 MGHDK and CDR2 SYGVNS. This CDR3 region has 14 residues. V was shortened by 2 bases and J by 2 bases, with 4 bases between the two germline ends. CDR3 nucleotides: TGTGCCAGCAGTGAAGACACCTATAATTCACCCCTCCACTTT. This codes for CASSEDTYNSPLHF.

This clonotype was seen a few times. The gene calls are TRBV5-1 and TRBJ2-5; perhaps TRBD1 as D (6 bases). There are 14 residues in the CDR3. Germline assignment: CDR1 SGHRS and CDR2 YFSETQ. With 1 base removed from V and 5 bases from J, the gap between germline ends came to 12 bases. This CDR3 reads CASSLTGREETQYF. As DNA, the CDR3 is TGCGCCAGCAGCTTGACAGGGCGCGAGGAGACCCAGTACTTC.

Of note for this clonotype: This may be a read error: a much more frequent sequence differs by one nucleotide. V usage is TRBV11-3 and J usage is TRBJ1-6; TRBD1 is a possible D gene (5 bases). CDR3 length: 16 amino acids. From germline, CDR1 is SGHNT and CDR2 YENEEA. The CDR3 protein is CAGSLSGWGGDSPLHF. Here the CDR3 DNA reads TGTGCCGGCAGCTTATCCGGGTGGGGAGGGGATTCACCCCTCCACTTT.

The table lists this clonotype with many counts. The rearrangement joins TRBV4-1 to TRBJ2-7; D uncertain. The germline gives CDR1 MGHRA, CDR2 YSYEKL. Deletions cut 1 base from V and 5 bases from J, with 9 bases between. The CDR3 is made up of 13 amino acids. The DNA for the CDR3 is TGCGCCAGCAGCCAAGGGAATAGGGACGAGCAGTACTTC. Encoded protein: CASSQGNRDEQYF.

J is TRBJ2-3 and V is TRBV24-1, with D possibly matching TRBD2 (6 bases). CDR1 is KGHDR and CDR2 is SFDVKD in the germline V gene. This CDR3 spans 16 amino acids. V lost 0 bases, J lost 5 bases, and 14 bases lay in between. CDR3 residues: CATSDLRLDGGDTQYF. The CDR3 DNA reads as TGTGCCACCAGTGATTTGCGGTTAGACGGGGGAGATACGCAGTATTTT.

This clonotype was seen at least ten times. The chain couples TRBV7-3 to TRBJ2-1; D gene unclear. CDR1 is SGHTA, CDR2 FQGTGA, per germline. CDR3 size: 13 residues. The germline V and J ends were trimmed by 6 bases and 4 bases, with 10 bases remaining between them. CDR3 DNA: TGTGCCAGCAGTTATCAGGCTTACAATGAGCAGTTCTTC. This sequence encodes CASSYQAYNEQFF.

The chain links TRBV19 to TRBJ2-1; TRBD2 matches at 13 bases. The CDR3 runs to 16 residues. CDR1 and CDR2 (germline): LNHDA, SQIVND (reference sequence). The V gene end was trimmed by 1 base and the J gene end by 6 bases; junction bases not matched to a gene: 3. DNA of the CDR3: TGTGCCAGTAGTATAGGGACTAGCGGGAGTACCAATGAGCAGTTCTTC. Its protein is CASSIGTSGSTNEQFF.

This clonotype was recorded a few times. DNA for the CDR3: TGTGCTAGTGGTTTGGGCGGGGGCATGAGGAACACTGAAGCTTTCTTT. As protein: CASGLGGGMRNTEAFF. This chain connects TRBV12-5 to TRBJ1-1; perhaps TRBD1 as D (6 bases). The germline V gene has CDR1 LGHNT and CDR2 FRNRAP. CDR3 length equals 16 residues. The V gene lost 1 base and the J gene lost 1 base, with 13 bases spanning the gap.

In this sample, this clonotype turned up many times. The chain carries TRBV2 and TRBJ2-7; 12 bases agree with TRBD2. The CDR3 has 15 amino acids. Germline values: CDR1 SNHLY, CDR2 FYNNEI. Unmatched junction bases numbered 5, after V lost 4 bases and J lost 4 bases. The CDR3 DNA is TGTGCCAGCAGTGGGATAGGGACTAGCGGGTACGAGCAGTACTTC. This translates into CASSGIGTSGYEQYF.

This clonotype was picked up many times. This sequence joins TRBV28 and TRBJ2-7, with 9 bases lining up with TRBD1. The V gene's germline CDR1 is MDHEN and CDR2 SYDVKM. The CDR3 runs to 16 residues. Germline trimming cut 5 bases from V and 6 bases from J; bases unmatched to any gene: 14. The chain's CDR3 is CASSTFRDRELGEQYF. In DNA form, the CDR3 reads TGTGCCAGCAGTACCTTCCGGGACAGGGAATTGGGCGAGCAGTACTTC.

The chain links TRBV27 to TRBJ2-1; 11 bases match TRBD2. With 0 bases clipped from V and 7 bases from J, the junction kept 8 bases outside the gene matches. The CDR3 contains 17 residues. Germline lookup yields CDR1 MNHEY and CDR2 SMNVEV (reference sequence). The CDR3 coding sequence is TGTGCCAGCAGTTTATCCCCGCCGGGACTAGCGGCTAATGAGCAGTTCTTC. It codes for CASSLSPPGLAANEQFF.

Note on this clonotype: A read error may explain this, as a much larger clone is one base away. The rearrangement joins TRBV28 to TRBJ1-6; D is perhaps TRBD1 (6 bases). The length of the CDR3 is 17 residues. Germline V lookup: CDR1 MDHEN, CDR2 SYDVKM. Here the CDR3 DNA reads TGTGTCAGCAGTTCAGGGGCTCGGAGCTCCTATAATTCACCCCTCCACTTT. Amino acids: CVSSSGARSSYNSPLHF.

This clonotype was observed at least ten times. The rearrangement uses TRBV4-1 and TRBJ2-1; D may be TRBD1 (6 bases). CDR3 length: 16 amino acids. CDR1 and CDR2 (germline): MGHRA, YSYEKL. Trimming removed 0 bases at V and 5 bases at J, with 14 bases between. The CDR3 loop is CASSQDWTAINNEQFF. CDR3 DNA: TGCGCCAGCAGCCAAGACTGGACAGCTATAAACAATGAGCAGTTCTTC.

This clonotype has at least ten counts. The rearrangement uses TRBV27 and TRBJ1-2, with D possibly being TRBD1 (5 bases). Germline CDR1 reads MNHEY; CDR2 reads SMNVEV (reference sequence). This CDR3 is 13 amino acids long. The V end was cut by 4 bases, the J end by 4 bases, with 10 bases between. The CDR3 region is CASSWGRTYGYTF. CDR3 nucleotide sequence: TGTGCCAGCAGTTGGGGACGGACCTATGGCTACACCTTC.

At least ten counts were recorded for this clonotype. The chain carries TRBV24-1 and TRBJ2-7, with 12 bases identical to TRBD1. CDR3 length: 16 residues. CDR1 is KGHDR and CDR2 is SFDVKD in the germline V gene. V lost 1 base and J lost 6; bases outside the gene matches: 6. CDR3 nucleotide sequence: TGTGCCACCAGTGATTTCGGGACAGGGGGCATGGGCGAGCAGTACTTC. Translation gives CATSDFGTGGMGEQYF.

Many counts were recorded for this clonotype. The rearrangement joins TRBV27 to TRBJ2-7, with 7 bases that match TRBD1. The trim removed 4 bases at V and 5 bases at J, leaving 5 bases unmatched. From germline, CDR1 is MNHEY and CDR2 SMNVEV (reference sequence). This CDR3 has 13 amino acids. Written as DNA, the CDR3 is TGTGCCAGCAGTTCCCCAGACAGGGACGAGCAGTACTTC. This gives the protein CASSSPDRDEQYF.

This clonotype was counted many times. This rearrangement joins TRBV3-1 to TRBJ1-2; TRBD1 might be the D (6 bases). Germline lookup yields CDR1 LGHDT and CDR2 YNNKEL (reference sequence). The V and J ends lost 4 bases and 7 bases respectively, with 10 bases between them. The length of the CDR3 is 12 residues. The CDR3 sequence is CASSLPGAGYTF. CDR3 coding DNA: TGTGCCAGCAGCCTGCCGGGGGCTGGCTACACCTTC.

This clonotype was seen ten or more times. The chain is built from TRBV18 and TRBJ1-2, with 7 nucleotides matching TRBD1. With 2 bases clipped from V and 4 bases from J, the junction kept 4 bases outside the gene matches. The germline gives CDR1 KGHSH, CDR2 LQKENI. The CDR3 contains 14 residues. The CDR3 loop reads CASSPDRAGYGYTF. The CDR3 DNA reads TGTGCCAGCTCACCAGACAGGGCGGGCTATGGCTACACCTTC.

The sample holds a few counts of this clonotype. The CDR3 loop is CASSISFRSLSTEAFF. The DNA of the CDR3 is TGTGCCAGTAGTATTTCATTCAGGAGCCTGAGCACTGAAGCTTTCTTT. The chain employs TRBV19 and TRBJ1-1; D unclear. V was trimmed by 3 bases and J by 4 bases, leaving 18 bases between them. From germline, CDR1 is LNHDA and CDR2 SQIVND (reference sequence). CDR3 length equals 16 residues.

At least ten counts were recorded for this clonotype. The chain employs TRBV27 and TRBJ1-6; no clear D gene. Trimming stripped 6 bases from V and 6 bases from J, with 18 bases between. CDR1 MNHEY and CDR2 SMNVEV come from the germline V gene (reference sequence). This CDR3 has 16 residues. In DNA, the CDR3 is TGTGCCAGCAGGCCAACCACAGCGGAGTTTAATTCACCCCTCCACTTT. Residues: CASRPTTAEFNSPLHF.